This TCR beta chain originates from a study of shared clonotypes between healthy human individuals. The wider study: Each donor contributed plates that comprised three CD4 naive, three CD4 memory, two CD8 naive and one CD8 memory.

Study outcomes and limitations: Naive CD4 clonotypes were shared across several donors at roughly 5.5%.

Naivety among CD8 cells was defined by CD45RO negativity and positive CCR7 selection, thereby excluding terminally differentiated effector memory CD45RA+ cells. Per the study methods: Filtering differed, since immunoSEQ gave only junction sequences and no quality scores. The method was immunoSEQ multiplex PCR; TCRdb's version includes in-frame clones alone and lacks a portion of them. The V and J calls and clone size come from that table; D and trimming were worked out from the DNA. The sample yields under 1 million clones, roughly 96% seen once. Details on this clone: Its antigen is not identified.

The sample taken for sequencing was naive CD8+ T cells sorted from blood. This sequence originates from a young man in good health.

Here the CDR3 reads CASKGQGGTGELFF. CDR3 coding DNA: TGTGCCAGCAAGGGACAAGGGGGCACCGGGGAGCTGTTTTTT. The J gene is TRBJ2-2, the V gene TRBV27, with a possible D match to TRBD1 (6 bases). V lost 7 bases and J 4 bases, leaving 13 bases between the germline ends. The germline gives CDR1 MNHEY, CDR2 SMNVEV (reference sequence). The CDR3 totals 14 residues.